These 23 T cell receptor beta chains came from one sample sequenced in a study of cytomegalovirus exposure and HLA in healthy donors. PCR amplification relied on 60 Vbeta primers (plus 13 Jbeta primers). Method: immunoSEQ multiplex PCR; TCRdb's copy keeps in-frame clones and lacks some. The sample has 180,000 or so clones. Specimen: PBMCs. The receptors originated from a woman younger than 35 in good health and CMV-seropositive.

The chain links TRBV15 to TRBJ2-3; TRBD2 aligns across 8 bases. Germline values: CDR1 LNHNV, CDR2 YYDKDF (reference sequence). The V and J ends lost 1 base and 11 bases, in that order; junction bases with no gene match: 8. There are 14 residues in the CDR3. CDR3 in DNA: TGTGCCACCAGCAGAGTCCCCCGGGGGGGAGAGCAGTATTTT. Protein product: CATSRVPRGGEQYF.

J is TRBJ1-1 and V is TRBV11-2, with D unclear. CDR3 length: 12 amino acids. The germline gives CDR1 SGHAT, CDR2 FQNNGV. The germline V and J ends were trimmed by 3 bases and 2 bases, with 4 bases remaining between them. The CDR3 nucleotides read TGTGCCAGCAGCTTCGTCAACACTGAAGCTTTCTTT. Its translation: CASSFVNTEAFF.

The chain is built from TRBV5-1 and TRBJ2-7, with 11 nucleotides matching TRBD1. V was pared by 4 bases and J by 3 bases, with 6 bases of the junction left unmatched. The CDR3 spans 15 residues. Germline V CDR1 and CDR2: SGHRS, YFSETQ. CDR3 protein: CASSPGQGVGYEQYF. CDR3 nucleotide sequence: TGCGCCAGCAGCCCGGGACAGGGGGTAGGCTACGAGCAGTACTTC.

This chain joins TRBV14 and TRBJ2-2; no reliable D call. This CDR3 has 13 amino acids. V was pared by 2 bases and J by 5 bases, with 6 bases between. Germline V gene lookup returns CDR1 SGHDN and CDR2 FVKESK. The CDR3 region has the DNA TGTGCCAGCAGCCAACTTTCTACCGGGGAGCTGTTTTTT. Translating it yields CASSQLSTGELFF.

This chain links TRBV6-5 with TRBJ2-6; 7 positions agree with TRBD1. The J segment lost 1 base and the V segment lost 7 bases, leaving 4 bases of the junction unmatched. Germline values: CDR1 MNHEY, CDR2 SVGAGI. The CDR3 is made up of 15 amino acids. The CDR3 loop reads CASKDRPSGANVLTF. CDR3 in DNA: TGTGCCAGCAAGGACAGGCCTTCTGGGGCCAACGTCCTGACTTTC.

The chain employs TRBV6-1 and TRBJ2-7, with D possibly matching TRBD1 (5 bases). V lost 3 bases, J lost 4 bases, and 10 bases lay in between. The CDR3 is 13 residues long. CDR1 and CDR2 (germline): MNHNS, SASEGT. In DNA form, the CDR3 reads TGTGCCAGCAGTGACGGGCAGGGATACGAGCAGTACTTC. It specifies CASSDGQGYEQYF.

The chain combines TRBV2 with TRBJ1-5; TRBD1 agrees at 7 bases. This CDR3 spans 16 amino acids. CDR1 and CDR2 (germline): SNHLY, FYNNEI. V gave up 7 bases and J gave up 4 bases; unmatched junction bases: 13. The CDR3 nucleotides are TGTGCCAGCAACGCTAATTGGGACAGCCAAAATCAGCCCCAGCATTTT. As protein: CASNANWDSQNQPQHF.

CDR3 bases: TGTGCCAGCAGCGTGAGCGGGGTCTCCTACAATGAGCAGTTCTTC. Translating gives CASSVSGVSYNEQFF. V is TRBV9 and J is TRBJ2-1; 7 bases are shared with TRBD2. The germline gives CDR1 SGDLS, CDR2 YYNGEE. The J segment lost 0 bases and the V segment lost 2 bases, leaving 2 bases of the junction unmatched. CDR3 length equals 15 residues.

The chain recombines TRBV19 with TRBJ2-6; TRBD1 agrees at 12 bases. The germline V gene has CDR1 LNHDA and CDR2 SQIVND (reference sequence). V shed 4 bases and J 3 bases; nucleotides not matched to a gene: 4. The CDR3 has 17 amino acids. The CDR3 DNA sequence: TGTGCCAGTAGTAGGGGACAGGGGGCGGTTGGGGCCAACGTCCTGACTTTC. This codes for CASSRGQGAVGANVLTF.

The chain joins TRBV18 to TRBJ1-2; D remains ambiguous. The length of the CDR3 is 14 residues. V gave up 2 bases and J gave up 4 bases, with 11 bases separating them. Per germline, CDR1 KGHSH and CDR2 LQKENI. The CDR3 region has the DNA TGTGCCAGCTCACCAGGGCCGCAGGCCTATGGCTACACCTTC. Its translation: CASSPGPQAYGYTF.

The gene calls are TRBV7-8 and TRBJ2-7; 9 bases fit TRBD1. Trimming removed 0 bases from V and 2 bases from J; junction bases left unmatched: 2. The germline CDR1 and CDR2 sequences are SGHVS and FQNEAQ. The CDR3 spans 15 residues. The CDR3 is CASSLARDRAYEQYF. CDR3 DNA: TGTGCCAGCAGCTTAGCCCGGGACAGGGCCTACGAGCAGTACTTC.

The rearrangement uses TRBV7-9 and TRBJ1-2, with TRBD1 matching over 7 bases. Trimming took 1 base from V and 7 from J; bases not matched to a gene: 6. Germline V gives CDR1 SEHNR, CDR2 FQNEAQ (reference sequence). The CDR3 has 14 residues. The chain's CDR3 is CASSLGQGVLGYTF. For the CDR3, the DNA is TGTGCCAGCAGCTTAGGGCAGGGGGTGCTTGGCTACACCTTC.

V and J are TRBV27 and TRBJ1-2, with a possible D match to TRBD1 (5 bases). The CDR3 extends over 16 amino acids. With 0 bases removed from V and 2 bases from J, the gap between germline ends came to 13 bases. CDR1 and CDR2 from the germline V gene are MNHEY and SMNVEV (reference sequence). The CDR3 DNA reads TGTGCCAGCAGTTTATCGAGGCGCAGGACAAACTATGGCTACACCTTC. Translating gives CASSLSRRRTNYGYTF.

This chain connects TRBV5-1 to TRBJ2-2; D may be TRBD2 (6 bases). The V gene lost 2 bases and the J gene lost 4 bases, with 12 bases spanning the gap. The germline gives CDR1 SGHRS, CDR2 YFSETQ. This CDR3 spans 15 amino acids. This CDR3 is CASSFSGEATGELFF. The DNA of the CDR3 is TGCGCCAGCAGCTTCTCGGGGGAGGCCACCGGGGAGCTGTTTTTT.

Remarks on this clone: One end of the junction does not line up with germline, which may come from a read error. The gene calls are TRBV4-1 and TRBJ1-2; D is possibly TRBD1 (5 bases). In germline, CDR1 is MGHRA, CDR2 YSYEKL. CDR3 length: 14 amino acids. For the CDR3, the DNA is TGCGCCAGCACCCAAGGGCAGGGACTTGGTGGCTACACCTTC. This sequence encodes CASTQGQGLGGYTF.

V is TRBV2 and J is TRBJ1-6; no clear D. The germline V gene has CDR1 SNHLY and CDR2 FYNNEI. With 11 bases removed from V and 6 bases from J, the gap between germline ends came to 11 bases. This CDR3 has 12 amino acids. CDR3 protein: CACRTSNSPLHF. In nucleotides, the CDR3 is TGTGCCTGCCGAACGAGTAATTCACCCCTCCACTTT.

The gene calls are TRBV5-6 and TRBJ1-1, with 8 bases fitting TRBD1. Germline-derived CDR1 and CDR2 are SGHDT and YYEEEE. The CDR3 runs 19 residues. Unmatched junction bases numbered 20, after V lost 3 bases and J lost 4 bases. CDR3 nucleotides: TGTGCCAGCAGCTCCGCCTTACAGAGTTACGGACAGGGTTTCACTGAAGCTTTCTTT. This translates into CASSSALQSYGQGFTEAFF.

The rearrangement uses TRBV7-6 and TRBJ2-6, with D possibly TRBD1 on 5 matching bases. Trimming cost V 4 bases and J 0 bases, with 10 bases left between them. This CDR3 is 16 amino acids long. Per the germline V gene, CDR1 is SGHVS and CDR2 is FNYEAQ. CDR3 in DNA: TGTGCCAGCAGCTATGGACATACCTCTGGGGCCAACGTCCTGACTTTC. As protein: CASSYGHTSGANVLTF. Supplemented by reference TRBV7-6 and TRBJ2-6, the full variable domain reads GAGVSQSPRYKVTKRGQDVALRCDPISGHVSLYWYRQALGQGPEFLTYFNYEAQQDKSGLPNDRFSAERPEGSISTLTIQRTEQRDSAMYRCASSYGHTSGANVLTFGAGSRLTVL.

This chain connects TRBV7-2 to TRBJ2-7; 7 bases line up with TRBD1. CDR3 length equals 11 residues. Germline CDR1 reads SGHTA; CDR2 reads FQGNSA. V lost 6 bases to trimming and J lost 7 bases; unmatched junction nucleotides: 3. CDR3 loop: CASRFRGEQYF. Here the CDR3 DNA reads TGTGCCAGCAGGTTCAGGGGGGAGCAGTACTTC.

The chain employs TRBV2 and TRBJ1-6; TRBD1 might be the D (6 bases). The CDR3 runs to 16 residues. Trimming stripped 10 bases from V and 0 bases from J, with 16 bases between. CDR1 SNHLY and CDR2 FYNNEI come from the germline V gene. In DNA form, the CDR3 reads TGTGCCACCTCACGTAGGGGGAGCTCCTATAATTCACCCCTCCACTTT. This gives the protein CATSRRGSSYNSPLHF.

On this clone: Other DNA sequences in this sample translate to the same CDR3. The chain uses TRBV5-1 and TRBJ2-5; D unclear. V was cut by 0 bases and J by 2 bases, with 5 bases left in between. This CDR3 spans 13 amino acids. CDR1 and CDR2 (germline): SGHRS, YFSETQ. The CDR3 DNA is TGCGCCAGCAGCTTGGGTCAGCAAGAGACCCAGTACTTC. This gives the protein CASSLGQQETQYF. Supplemented by reference TRBV5-1 and TRBJ2-5, the full variable domain reads KAGVTQTPRYLIKTRGQQVTLSCSPISGHRSVSWYQQTPGQGLQFLFEYFSETQRNKGNFPGRFSGRQFSNSRSEMNVSTLELGDSALYLCASSLGQQETQYFGPGTRLLVL.

The CDR3 is CASSRRGGDYTF. Written as DNA, the CDR3 is TGTGCCAGCAGCAGAAGGGGGGGCGACTACACCTTC. V gene TRBV6-1 combines with J gene TRBJ1-2, with D possibly matching TRBD1 (6 bases). CDR1 and CDR2 from the germline V gene are MNHNS and SASEGT. The CDR3 is 12 amino acids. V shed 6 bases and J shed 10 bases, with 15 bases lying between them.

The V and J genes are TRBV7-2 and TRBJ2-1, with TRBD2 matching 12 bases. The germline V gene has CDR1 SGHTA and CDR2 FQGNSA. The V segment lost 4 bases and the J segment 9 bases; nucleotides outside the gene matches: 1. The CDR3 is 13 residues long. CDR3 region: CASSSSGGAEQFF. The CDR3 DNA reads as TGTGCCAGCAGCTCTAGCGGGGGGGCTGAGCAGTTCTTC.